This T cell receptor (beta chain) was identified in a study of T cells in Graves' hyperthyroidism and ophthalmopathy. V was shortened by 4 bases and J by 0 bases, with 13 bases between the two germline ends. Germline lookup yields CDR1 WNHNN and CDR2 SYGVQD (reference sequence). The CDR3 contains 17 residues. It was RNA transcripts that yielded the amplified TCR beta CDR3 regions. Initially, a first-round RT-PCR of the TCR CDR3 employed the HTBI primer set. TCRdb processed the multiplex PCR reads anew with MiXCR; each CDR3 protein has one entry. The sample yields 750,000 to 950,000 distinct CDR3 sequences, about 38% seen once. In its sample, this clonotype was seen many times.

The specimen sequenced was blood. This TCR derives from a man aged 18 to 30 with Graves' hyperthyroidism. The J gene is TRBJ1-6, the V gene TRBV10-1, with D hard to call. CDR3 sequence (DNA): TGCGCCAGCAGTGGGCTAGGACGGGCCTCCTATAATTCACCCCTCCACTTT. It encodes CASSGLGRASYNSPLHF.